This TCR beta chain is from a study of cytomegalovirus exposure and HLA in healthy donors. General observations from the study: One variant, a missense change in DCLRE1C, was linked in a later analysis to TCR beta V- and J-gene trimming. In a later analysis, specific HLA alleles were associated with over 15,000 TCR beta sequences at a 0.05 false discovery rate. In a later analysis, common viral pathogens appeared linked to several of the most significant clusters. The study reported that TCR beta sequences accurately predicted HLA-A and HLA-B alleles in most subjects.

Vbeta (60) and Jbeta (13) primers were used in the PCR. Some clones are missing from TCRdb's copy, which holds only in-frame ones; the method was immunoSEQ multiplex PCR. The listing contains 30,000 to 40,000 clones. There are 16 residues in the CDR3. The germline V gene encodes CDR1 LGHNA and CDR2 YNFKEQ. Trimming took 6 bases from V and 0 from J; bases not matched to a gene: 4. A word on this clone: Its antigen is as yet unknown.

Sequenced material: PBMCs. This sequence joins TRBV4-2 and TRBJ2-5; 13 positions agree with TRBD2. This TCR was recovered from a woman aged 40-49 years in good health and CMV-seropositive. The CDR3 region is CASSPTSGRDQETQYF. CDR3 nucleotide sequence: TGTGCCAGCAGTCCCACTAGCGGGAGGGACCAAGAGACCCAGTACTTC.